This T cell receptor beta chain was sequenced in a study of somatic mutations in cytotoxic T cells in rheumatoid arthritis. Overall study context: At nearly 100% purity, some V beta antibody-stained T-cell populations were flow-sorted, and these included V beta1+ cells that were sequenced for TCRB.

As regards this clone: Its antigen is as yet unknown.

This CDR3 has 16 amino acids. Between the trimmed V and J ends, which lost 10 bases and 0 bases, there was a span of 19 bases. CDR1 MNHNY and CDR2 SVGAGI come from the germline V gene (reference sequence). Profiled with immunoSEQ multiplex PCR; TCRdb holds only in-frame clones, not every one. The sample shows thousands of clones, roughly 70% of them seen only once. Overall study results and limits: Any difference in CD8+ T-cell clonality between patients who had rheumatoid arthritis and healthy controls who were age-matched was not statistically significant.

The sequenced sample consisted of CD8+ T cells sorted from blood. The origin of this receptor is a man aged 35 to 55 in good health. The chain couples TRBV6-6 to TRBJ1-3, with a weak D call TRBD1 (5 bases). The CDR3 spells CATKPPGRTSGNTIYF. CDR3 sequence (DNA): TGTGCCACCAAACCTCCGGGACGGACCTCTGGAAACACCATATATTTT.